This section outlines one TCR beta chain sequence together with its context. Its antigen is still unknown. The V gene's germline CDR1 is SGHRS and CDR2 YFSETQ. CDR3 length equals 16 residues. With 3 bases removed from V and 0 bases from J, the gap between germline ends came to 12 bases. The primer mix had 60 Vbeta and 13 Jbeta primers. Produced via immunoSEQ multiplex PCR; TCRdb's table is partial and in-frame only. Here the sample spans 100,000 or so clones, about four fifths being singletons. The data are from a study of cytomegalovirus exposure and HLA in healthy donors. The study's findings and limits: Later analysis demonstrated an association between a missense DCLRE1C variant and TCR beta V- and J-gene trimming. Later analysis suggested links between common viral pathogens and several top significant clusters.

The receptor was isolated from a man younger than 40 in good health and CMV-seropositive. The sequenced material came from PBMCs. J is TRBJ1-4 and V is TRBV5-1; perhaps TRBD1 as D (5 bases). In DNA form, the CDR3 reads TGCGCCAGCAGCTATTTACAGGTTGCAACTAATGAAAAACTGTTTTTT. The encoded protein is CASSYLQVATNEKLFF.